The rows below give T cell receptor beta chains drawn from one sample of a study of chemoradiotherapy in HPV16-positive cancers. The data were produced by immunoSEQ multiplex PCR, yet TCRdb's version contains in-frame clones alone and is incomplete. Of just under 6,000 clones in the sample, 73% were seen once. This material was obtained from a patient who underwent chemoradiotherapy. These TCRs come from a human donor with HPV-associated anogenital cancer. Both conserved end residues are part of each CDR3. Fields, in order: CDR3 protein, CDR3 DNA, V gene, D gene, J gene, clone size. The D gene is left open where the match is weak. Clone size is not always given. Where it is, it says once, few, many or a class for expanded clones.

CDR3aa: CAWSEGQGCDTQYF; CDR3nt: TGTGCCTGGAGTGAGGGACAGGGGTGTGATACGCAGTATTTT; v_gene: TRBV30; d_gene: TRBD1; j_gene: TRBJ2-3; abundance: once
CDR3aa: CASSPPYNSPLHF; CDR3nt: TGTGCCAGCAGCCCCCCATATAATTCACCCCTCCACTTT; v_gene: TRBV7-2; d_gene: .; j_gene: TRBJ1-6; abundance: few
CDR3aa: CASSIINNPPNYGYTF; CDR3nt: TGTGCCAGCAGCATCATTAACAACCCTCCTAACTATGGCTACACCTTC; v_gene: TRBV28; d_gene: .; j_gene: TRBJ1-2; abundance: .
CDR3aa: CASSRATGTISYEQYF; CDR3nt: TGTGCCAGCAGCAGGGCTACCGGGACAATCTCCTACGAGCAGTACTTC; v_gene: TRBV5-6; d_gene: .; j_gene: TRBJ2-7; abundance: .
CDR3aa: CASSLPDNEQFF; CDR3nt: TGTGCCAGCAGCTTGCCCGACAATGAGCAGTTCTTC; v_gene: TRBV5-6; d_gene: .; j_gene: TRBJ2-1; abundance: .
CDR3aa: CASSLQGTSYNEQFF; CDR3nt: TGTGCCAGCAGTCTACAGGGGACCTCCTACAATGAGCAGTTCTTC; v_gene: TRBV27; d_gene: TRBD1; j_gene: TRBJ2-1; abundance: .
CDR3aa: CASSQGGPIYGEKLFF; CDR3nt: TGCGCCAGCAGCCAAGGGGGACCAATTTATGGAGAAAAACTGTTTTTT; v_gene: TRBV4-3; d_gene: .; j_gene: TRBJ1-4; abundance: .
CDR3aa: CASSPGLTLSGANVLTF; CDR3nt: TGCGCCAGCAGCCCCGGACTGACTCTCTCTGGGGCCAACGTCCTGACTTTC; v_gene: TRBV4-3; d_gene: .; j_gene: TRBJ2-6; abundance: .
CDR3aa: CASSETGVTYNEQFF; CDR3nt: TGTGCCAGCAGCGAGACAGGGGTAACCTACAATGAGCAGTTCTTC; v_gene: TRBV9; d_gene: TRBD1; j_gene: TRBJ2-1; abundance: few
CDR3aa: CAWRAAVRNEQFF; CDR3nt: TGTGCCTGGAGGGCAGCAGTCCGAAATGAGCAGTTCTTC; v_gene: TRBV30; d_gene: .; j_gene: TRBJ2-1; abundance: .
CDR3aa: CASSLYLGTLADTQYF; CDR3nt: TGTGCCAGCAGCTTATATTTAGGGACCCTGGCAGATACGCAGTATTTT; v_gene: TRBV5-6; d_gene: .; j_gene: TRBJ2-3; abundance: .
CDR3aa: CASSTNTGELFF; CDR3nt: TGTGCCAGCAGTACGAACACCGGGGAGCTGTTTTTT; v_gene: TRBV6-5; d_gene: .; j_gene: TRBJ2-2; abundance: .
CDR3aa: CASSIVRAGDTEAFF; CDR3nt: TGTGCCAGTAGTATTGTCAGGGCGGGGGACACTGAAGCTTTCTTT; v_gene: TRBV19; d_gene: .; j_gene: TRBJ1-1; abundance: .
CDR3aa: CASSTPTRDIEKYEQYF; CDR3nt: TGTGCCAGCAGTACACCTACCCGGGACATCGAGAAGTACGAGCAGTACTTC; v_gene: TRBV28; d_gene: .; j_gene: TRBJ2-7; abundance: .
CDR3aa: CASISPNYGYTF; CDR3nt: TGTGCCAGCATAAGTCCTAACTATGGCTACACCTTC; v_gene: TRBV6-1; d_gene: .; j_gene: TRBJ1-2; abundance: few
CDR3aa: CASSFYANTGELFF; CDR3nt: TGCGCCAGCAGCTTTTACGCGAACACCGGGGAGCTGTTTTTT; v_gene: TRBV5-1; d_gene: .; j_gene: TRBJ2-2; abundance: .
CDR3aa: CASSYRQGSPDGYTF; CDR3nt: TGTGCCAGCAGCTACAGACAGGGGTCGCCGGATGGCTACACCTTC; v_gene: TRBV7-2; d_gene: TRBD1; j_gene: TRBJ1-2; abundance: .
CDR3aa: CVTYGQTNTEAFF; CDR3nt: TGTGTCACGTACGGTCAGACGAACACTGAAGCTTTCTTT; v_gene: TRBV28; d_gene: .; j_gene: TRBJ1-1; abundance: .
CDR3aa: CASSQERGGGYEQYF; CDR3nt: TGCGCCAGCAGCCAAGAACGGGGCGGTGGGTACGAGCAGTACTTC; v_gene: TRBV4-3; d_gene: .; j_gene: TRBJ2-7; abundance: .
CDR3aa: CASSPPSVYEQYF; CDR3nt: TGTGCCAGCTCACCACCGTCTGTCTACGAGCAGTACTTC; v_gene: TRBV18; d_gene: .; j_gene: TRBJ2-7; abundance: .
CDR3aa: CASSQGERGYEQFF; CDR3nt: TGCGCCAGCAGCCAAGGCGAGCGGGGTTATGAGCAGTTCTTC; v_gene: TRBV4-1; d_gene: TRBD2; j_gene: TRBJ2-1; abundance: .
CDR3aa: CASSQDRGGSSPLHF; CDR3nt: TGCGCCAGCAGCCAAGACAGGGGAGGTAGTTCACCCCTCCACTTT; v_gene: TRBV5-1; d_gene: TRBD1; j_gene: TRBJ1-6; abundance: few
CDR3aa: CAWSAGGPRNEKLFF; CDR3nt: TGTGCCTGGAGTGCGGGGGGGCCTCGAAATGAAAAACTGTTTTTT; v_gene: TRBV30; d_gene: .; j_gene: TRBJ1-4; abundance: once
CDR3aa: CASSLTGDHSEQYF; CDR3nt: TGTGCCAGCAGTCTGACAGGGGATCATTCCGAGCAGTACTTC; v_gene: TRBV27; d_gene: TRBD1; j_gene: TRBJ2-7; abundance: .
CDR3aa: CASSTGLNEKLFF; CDR3nt: TGTGCCAGCTCAACAGGTTTAAATGAAAAACTGTTTTTT; v_gene: TRBV18; d_gene: .; j_gene: TRBJ1-4; abundance: .
CDR3aa: CASSLTGLANYGYTF; CDR3nt: TGTGCCAGCAGCTTGACAGGTCTAGCTAACTATGGCTACACCTTC; v_gene: TRBV7-9; d_gene: .; j_gene: TRBJ1-2; abundance: few
CDR3aa: CASSRGADMGTEAFF; CDR3nt: TGCGCCAGCAGCAGGGGGGCGGATATGGGCACTGAAGCTTTCTTT; v_gene: TRBV4-3; d_gene: .; j_gene: TRBJ1-1; abundance: .
CDR3aa: CATSRVGTDTQYF; CDR3nt: TGTGCCACCAGCAGAGTGGGGACAGATACGCAGTATTTT; v_gene: TRBV15; d_gene: .; j_gene: TRBJ2-3; abundance: .
CDR3aa: CASSVVVGEKLFF; CDR3nt: TGTGCCAGCAGCGTAGTGGTAGGGGAAAAACTGTTTTTT; v_gene: TRBV9; d_gene: .; j_gene: TRBJ1-4; abundance: .
CDR3aa: CASSFENNQPQHF; CDR3nt: TGTGCCAGCAGCTTTGAAAACAATCAGCCCCAGCATTTT; v_gene: TRBV7-2; d_gene: .; j_gene: TRBJ1-5; abundance: once
CDR3aa: CAWRTEIYYGYTF; CDR3nt: TGTGCCTGGAGGACCGAGATCTACTATGGCTACACCTTC; v_gene: TRBV30; d_gene: .; j_gene: TRBJ1-2; abundance: .
CDR3aa: CASSLTDRMAGELFF; CDR3nt: TGTGCCAGCAGCCTGACGGACAGGATGGCCGGGGAGCTGTTTTTT; v_gene: TRBV7-8; d_gene: TRBD1; j_gene: TRBJ2-2; abundance: .
CDR3aa: CASSERVRGAGDTQYF; CDR3nt: TGTGCCAGCAGTGAGAGGGTCAGGGGCGCAGGGGATACGCAGTATTTT; v_gene: TRBV2; d_gene: .; j_gene: TRBJ2-3; abundance: .
CDR3aa: CASSHKDRGEDTEAFF; CDR3nt: TGTGCCAGCAGTCACAAGGACAGGGGTGAGGACACTGAAGCTTTCTTT; v_gene: TRBV6-9; d_gene: TRBD1; j_gene: TRBJ1-1; abundance: .
CDR3aa: CASSPRDPAGELFF; CDR3nt: TGTGCCAGCTCACCTCGCGATCCTGCCGGGGAGCTGTTTTTT; v_gene: TRBV18; d_gene: .; j_gene: TRBJ2-2; abundance: .
CDR3aa: CASILGSVNYGYTF; CDR3nt: TGTGCCAGCATCTTAGGGTCAGTAAACTATGGCTACACCTTC; v_gene: TRBV27; d_gene: .; j_gene: TRBJ1-2; abundance: .
CDR3aa: CASSSGPPEQYF; CDR3nt: TGTGCCAGCAGCTCAGGGCCCCCCGAGCAGTACTTC; v_gene: TRBV12-1; d_gene: .; j_gene: TRBJ2-7; abundance: .
CDR3aa: CASSESFLLRDAFF; CDR3nt: TGTGCCAGCAGTGAAAGTTTCCTACTCCGAGATGCTTTCTTT; v_gene: TRBV2; d_gene: .; j_gene: TRBJ1-1; abundance: .
CDR3aa: CASSPRPGTGYPGELFF; CDR3nt: TGTGCCAGCAGCCCCCGCCCAGGGACAGGGTATCCCGGGGAGCTGTTTTTT; v_gene: TRBV7-3; d_gene: TRBD1; j_gene: TRBJ2-2; abundance: once
CDR3aa: CASSQVRTGPQYF; CDR3nt: TGCGCCAGCAGCCAAGTTAGGACAGGTCCGCAGTATTTT; v_gene: TRBV4-3; d_gene: TRBD1; j_gene: TRBJ2-3; abundance: few
CDR3aa: CASSPSRTGSAYAYGYTF; CDR3nt: TGCGCCAGCAGCCCCTCACGAACAGGGTCCGCATACGCCTATGGCTACACCTTC; v_gene: TRBV4-3; d_gene: .; j_gene: TRBJ1-2; abundance: .
CDR3aa: CSVGDREFTDTQYF; CDR3nt: TGCAGCGTCGGGGACAGAGAGTTCACAGATACGCAGTATTTT; v_gene: TRBV29-1; d_gene: TRBD1; j_gene: TRBJ2-3; abundance: .
CDR3aa: CASSPGTGDSYEQYF; CDR3nt: TGTGCCAGCAGCCCCGGGACAGGGGACTCCTACGAGCAGTACTTC; v_gene: TRBV28; d_gene: TRBD1; j_gene: TRBJ2-7; abundance: once
CDR3aa: CASSSPGLQWETQYF; CDR3nt: TGTGCCAGCAGTTCACCGGGACTGCAATGGGAGACCCAGTACTTC; v_gene: TRBV6-5; d_gene: .; j_gene: TRBJ2-5; abundance: .
CDR3aa: CASSRRTGNYGYTF; CDR3nt: TGTGCCAGCAGCAGACGGACAGGGAACTATGGCTACACCTTC; v_gene: TRBV13; d_gene: TRBD1; j_gene: TRBJ1-2; abundance: .